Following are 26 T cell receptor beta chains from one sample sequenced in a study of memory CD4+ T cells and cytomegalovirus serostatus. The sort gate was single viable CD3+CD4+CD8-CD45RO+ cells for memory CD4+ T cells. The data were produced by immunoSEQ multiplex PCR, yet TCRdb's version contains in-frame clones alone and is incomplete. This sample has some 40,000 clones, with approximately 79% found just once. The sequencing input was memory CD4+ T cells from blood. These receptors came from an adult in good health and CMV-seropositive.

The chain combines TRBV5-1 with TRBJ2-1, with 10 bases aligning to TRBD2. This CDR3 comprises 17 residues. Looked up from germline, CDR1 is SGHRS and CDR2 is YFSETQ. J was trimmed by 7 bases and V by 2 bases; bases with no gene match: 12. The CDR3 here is CASSLLIAGGALNEQFF. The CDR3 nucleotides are TGCGCCAGCAGCTTACTCATAGCGGGAGGTGCTTTGAATGAGCAGTTCTTC.

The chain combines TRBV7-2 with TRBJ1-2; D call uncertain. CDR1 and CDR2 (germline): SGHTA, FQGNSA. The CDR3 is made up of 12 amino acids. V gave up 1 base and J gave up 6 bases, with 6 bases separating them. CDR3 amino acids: CASSLGVDGYTF. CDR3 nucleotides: TGTGCCAGCAGCTTAGGGGTGGATGGCTACACCTTC.

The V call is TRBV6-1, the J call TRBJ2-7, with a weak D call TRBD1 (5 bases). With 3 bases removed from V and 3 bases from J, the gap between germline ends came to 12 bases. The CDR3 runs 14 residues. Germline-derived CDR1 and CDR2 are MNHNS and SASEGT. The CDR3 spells CASSDRIDSYEQYF. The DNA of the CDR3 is TGTGCCAGCAGTGACCGAATAGACAGCTACGAGCAGTACTTC.

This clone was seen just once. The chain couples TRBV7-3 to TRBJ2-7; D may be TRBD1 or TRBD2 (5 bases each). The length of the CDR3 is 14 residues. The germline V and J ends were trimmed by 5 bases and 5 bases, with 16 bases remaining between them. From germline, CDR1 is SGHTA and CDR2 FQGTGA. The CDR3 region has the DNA TGTGCCAGCAGCCCCCGTGGGGGTATCCACGAGCAGTACTTC. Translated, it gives CASSPRGGIHEQYF.

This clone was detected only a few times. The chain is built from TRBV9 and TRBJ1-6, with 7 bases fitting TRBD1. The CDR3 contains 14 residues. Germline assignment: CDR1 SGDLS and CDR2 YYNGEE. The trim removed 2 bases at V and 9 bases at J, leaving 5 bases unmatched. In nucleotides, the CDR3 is TGTGCCAGCAGCGTGGGGGACAGAGGTTCACCCCTCCACTTT. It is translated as CASSVGDRGSPLHF.

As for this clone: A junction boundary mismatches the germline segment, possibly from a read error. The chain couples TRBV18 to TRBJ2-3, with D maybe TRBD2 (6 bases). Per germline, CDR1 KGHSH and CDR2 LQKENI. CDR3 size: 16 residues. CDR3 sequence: CASSSPPGESTDTQYF. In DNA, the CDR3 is TGTGCCAGCTCATCACCCCCGGGGGAAAGTACAGATACGCAGTATTTT.

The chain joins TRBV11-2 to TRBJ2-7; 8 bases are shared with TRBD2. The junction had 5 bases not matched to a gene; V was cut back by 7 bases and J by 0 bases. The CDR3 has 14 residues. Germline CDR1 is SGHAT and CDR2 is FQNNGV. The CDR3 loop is CASTFSGDSYEQYF. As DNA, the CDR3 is TGTGCCAGCACCTTTAGCGGGGACTCCTACGAGCAGTACTTC.

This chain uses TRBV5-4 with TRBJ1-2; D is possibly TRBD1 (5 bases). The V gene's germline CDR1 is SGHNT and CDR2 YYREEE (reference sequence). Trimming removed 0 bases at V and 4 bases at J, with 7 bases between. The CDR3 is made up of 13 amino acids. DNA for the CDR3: TGTGCCAGCAGCTTGGACGGGGGCTATGGCTACACCTTC. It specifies CASSLDGGYGYTF.

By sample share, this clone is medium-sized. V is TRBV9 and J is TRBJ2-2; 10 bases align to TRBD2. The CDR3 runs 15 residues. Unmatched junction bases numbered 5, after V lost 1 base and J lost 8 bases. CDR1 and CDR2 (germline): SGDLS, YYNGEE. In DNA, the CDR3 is TGTGCCAGCAGCGTATCCCCTAGCGGGGGAGGGGAGCTGTTTTTT. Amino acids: CASSVSPSGGGELFF.

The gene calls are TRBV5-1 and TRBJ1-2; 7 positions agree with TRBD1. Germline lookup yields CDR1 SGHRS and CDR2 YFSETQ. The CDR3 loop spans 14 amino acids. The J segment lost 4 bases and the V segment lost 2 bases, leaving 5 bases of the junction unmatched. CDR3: CASSLTGDPYGYTF. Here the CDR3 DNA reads TGCGCCAGCAGCTTAACAGGGGACCCCTATGGCTACACCTTC.

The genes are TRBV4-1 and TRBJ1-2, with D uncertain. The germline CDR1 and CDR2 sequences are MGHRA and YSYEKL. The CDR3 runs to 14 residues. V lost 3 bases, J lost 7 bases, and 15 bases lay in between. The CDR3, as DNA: TGCGCCAGCAGCCACCCGGACCCCAGGTCTGGCTACACCTTC. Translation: CASSHPDPRSGYTF.

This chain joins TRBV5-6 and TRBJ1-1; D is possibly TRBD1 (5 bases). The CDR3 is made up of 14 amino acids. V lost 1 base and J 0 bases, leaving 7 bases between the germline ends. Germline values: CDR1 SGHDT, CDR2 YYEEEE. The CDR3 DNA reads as TGTGCCAGCAGCTTGAGACAGCTGAACACTGAAGCTTTCTTT. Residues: CASSLRQLNTEAFF.

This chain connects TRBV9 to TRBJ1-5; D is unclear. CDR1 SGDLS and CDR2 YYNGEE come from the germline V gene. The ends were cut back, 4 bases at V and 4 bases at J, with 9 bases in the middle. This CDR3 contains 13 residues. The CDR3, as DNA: TGTGCCAGCAGCATATCCGATAATCAGCCCCAGCATTTT. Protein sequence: CASSISDNQPQHF.

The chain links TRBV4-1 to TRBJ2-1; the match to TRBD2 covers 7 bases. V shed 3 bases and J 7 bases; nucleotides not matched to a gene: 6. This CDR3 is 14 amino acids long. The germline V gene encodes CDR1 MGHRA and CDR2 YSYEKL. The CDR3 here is CASSQGDGGNEQFF. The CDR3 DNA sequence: TGCGCCAGCAGCCAGGGGGACGGGGGGAATGAGCAGTTCTTC.

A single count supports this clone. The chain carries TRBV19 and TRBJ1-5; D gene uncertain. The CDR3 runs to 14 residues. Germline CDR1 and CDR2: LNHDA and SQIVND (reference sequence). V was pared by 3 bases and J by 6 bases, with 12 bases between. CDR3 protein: CASSIEGFTQPQHF. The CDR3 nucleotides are TGTGCCAGTAGTATCGAGGGTTTCACTCAGCCCCAGCATTTT.

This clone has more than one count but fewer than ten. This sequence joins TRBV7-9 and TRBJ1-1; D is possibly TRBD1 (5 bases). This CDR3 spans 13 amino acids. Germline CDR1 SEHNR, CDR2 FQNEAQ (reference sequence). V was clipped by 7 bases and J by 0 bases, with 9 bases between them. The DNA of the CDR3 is TGTGCCAGCACCCAACAGGTGAACACTGAAGCTTTCTTT. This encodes CASTQQVNTEAFF.

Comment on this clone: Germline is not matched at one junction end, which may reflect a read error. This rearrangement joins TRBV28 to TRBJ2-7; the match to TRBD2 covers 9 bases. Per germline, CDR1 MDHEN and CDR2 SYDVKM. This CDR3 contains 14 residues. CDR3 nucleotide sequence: TGTGCCAGCGGTAGCGGGAGTAGCTCCTACGAGCGGTACTTC. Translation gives CASGSGSSSYERYF.

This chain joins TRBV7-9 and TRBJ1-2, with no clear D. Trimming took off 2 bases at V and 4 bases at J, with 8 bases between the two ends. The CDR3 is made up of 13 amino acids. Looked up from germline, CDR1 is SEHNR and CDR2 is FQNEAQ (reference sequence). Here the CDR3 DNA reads TGTGCCAGCAGCTTATCGGACCTCTATGGCTACACCTTC. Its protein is CASSLSDLYGYTF.

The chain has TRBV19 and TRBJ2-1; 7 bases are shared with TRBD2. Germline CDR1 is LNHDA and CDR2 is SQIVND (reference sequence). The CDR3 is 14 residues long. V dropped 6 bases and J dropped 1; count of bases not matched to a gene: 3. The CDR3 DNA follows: TGTGCCAGTAGGGCCGGGGGGTCCTACAATGAGCAGTTCTTC. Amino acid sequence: CASRAGGSYNEQFF.

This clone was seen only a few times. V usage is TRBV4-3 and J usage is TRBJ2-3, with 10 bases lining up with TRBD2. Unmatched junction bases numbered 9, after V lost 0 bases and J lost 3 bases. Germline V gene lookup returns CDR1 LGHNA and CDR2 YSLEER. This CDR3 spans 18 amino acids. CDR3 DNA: TGCGCCAGCAGCCAAGATTTCCGGCCTAGCGGGAGAACAGATACGCAGTATTTT. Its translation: CASSQDFRPSGRTDTQYF.

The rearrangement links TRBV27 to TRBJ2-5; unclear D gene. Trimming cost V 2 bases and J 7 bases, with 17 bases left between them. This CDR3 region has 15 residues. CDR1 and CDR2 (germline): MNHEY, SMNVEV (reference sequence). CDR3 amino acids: CASSLNGRPMGTQYF. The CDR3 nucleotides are TGTGCCAGCAGTTTAAACGGCCGGCCGATGGGGACCCAGTACTTC.

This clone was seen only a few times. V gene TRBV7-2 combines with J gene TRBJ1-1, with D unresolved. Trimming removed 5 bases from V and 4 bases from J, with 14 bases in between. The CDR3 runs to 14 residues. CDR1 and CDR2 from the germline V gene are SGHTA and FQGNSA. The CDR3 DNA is TGTGCCAGCAGCACCCACACCCCGAGCACTGAAGCTTTCTTT. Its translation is CASSTHTPSTEAFF.

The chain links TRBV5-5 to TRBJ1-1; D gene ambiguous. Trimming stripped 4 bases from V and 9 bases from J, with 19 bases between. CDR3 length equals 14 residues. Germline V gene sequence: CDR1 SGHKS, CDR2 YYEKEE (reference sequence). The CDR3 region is CASSQTVEQDQAFF. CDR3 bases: TGTGCCAGCAGCCAGACTGTGGAGCAGGACCAAGCTTTCTTT.

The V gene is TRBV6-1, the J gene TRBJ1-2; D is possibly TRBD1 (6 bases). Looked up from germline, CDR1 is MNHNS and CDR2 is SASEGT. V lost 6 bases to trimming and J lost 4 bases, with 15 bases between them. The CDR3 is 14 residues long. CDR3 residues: CASRVRQVGYGYTF. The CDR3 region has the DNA TGTGCCAGCAGGGTGAGACAGGTGGGCTATGGCTACACCTTC.

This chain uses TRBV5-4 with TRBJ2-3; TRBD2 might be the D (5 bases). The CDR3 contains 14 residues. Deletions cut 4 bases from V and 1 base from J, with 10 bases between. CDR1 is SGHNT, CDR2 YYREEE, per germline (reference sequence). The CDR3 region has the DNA TGTGCCAGCAGCCCGGGGTCCGGCACAGATACGCAGTATTTT. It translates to CASSPGSGTDTQYF. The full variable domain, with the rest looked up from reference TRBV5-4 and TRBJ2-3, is ETGVTQSPTHLIKTRGQQVTLRCSSQSGHNTVSWYQQALGQGPQFIFQYYREEENGRGNFPPRFSGLQFPNYSSELNVNALELDDSALYLCASSPGSGTDTQYFGPGTRLTVL.

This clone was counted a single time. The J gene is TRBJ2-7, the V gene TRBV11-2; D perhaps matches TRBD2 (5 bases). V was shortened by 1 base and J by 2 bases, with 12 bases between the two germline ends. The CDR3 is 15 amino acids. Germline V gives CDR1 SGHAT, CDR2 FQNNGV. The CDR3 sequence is CASSLGQVGTYEQYF. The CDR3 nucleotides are TGTGCCAGCAGCTTAGGTCAGGTCGGGACCTACGAGCAGTACTTC.